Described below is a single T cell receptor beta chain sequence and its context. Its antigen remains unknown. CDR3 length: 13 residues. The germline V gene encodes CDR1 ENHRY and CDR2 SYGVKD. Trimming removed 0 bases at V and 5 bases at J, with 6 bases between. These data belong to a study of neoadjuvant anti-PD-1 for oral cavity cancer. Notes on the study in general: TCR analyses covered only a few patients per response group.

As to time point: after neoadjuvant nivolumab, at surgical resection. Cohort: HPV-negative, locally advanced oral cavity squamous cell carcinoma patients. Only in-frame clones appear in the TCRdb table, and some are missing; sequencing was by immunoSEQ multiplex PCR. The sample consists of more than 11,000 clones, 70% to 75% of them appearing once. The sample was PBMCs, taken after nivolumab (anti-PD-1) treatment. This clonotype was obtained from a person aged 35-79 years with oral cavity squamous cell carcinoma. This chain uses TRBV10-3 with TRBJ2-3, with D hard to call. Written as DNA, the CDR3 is TGTGCCATCAGTGAGTCGTATGAAGATACGCAGTATTTT. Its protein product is CAISESYEDTQYF.